This TCR beta chain was identified in a study of T-cell reconstitution after alpha-beta-depleted transplantation in children. The TCRbeta library incorporated unique molecular identifiers. Using its own MiXCR run on the PCR reads, TCRdb lists one record per CDR3 protein. The repertoire holds about 360,000 distinct CDR3 sequences, with about 14% as singletons. The V gene's germline CDR1 is DFQATT and CDR2 SNEGSKA (reference sequence). The CDR3 loop spans 14 amino acids. With V trimmed by 1 base and J by 5 bases, 5 bases remained unmatched. The TCR comes from a human donor who donated a stem cell graft to a child with Fanconi anemia. This chain connects TRBV20-1 to TRBJ2-3, with 8 positions matching TRBD2. The source was PBMCs, collected from the stem cell graft. The CDR3 sequence is CSARGGAGGDTQYF. In DNA, the CDR3 is TGCAGTGCTAGAGGGGGGGCGGGGGGAGATACGCAGTATTTT.